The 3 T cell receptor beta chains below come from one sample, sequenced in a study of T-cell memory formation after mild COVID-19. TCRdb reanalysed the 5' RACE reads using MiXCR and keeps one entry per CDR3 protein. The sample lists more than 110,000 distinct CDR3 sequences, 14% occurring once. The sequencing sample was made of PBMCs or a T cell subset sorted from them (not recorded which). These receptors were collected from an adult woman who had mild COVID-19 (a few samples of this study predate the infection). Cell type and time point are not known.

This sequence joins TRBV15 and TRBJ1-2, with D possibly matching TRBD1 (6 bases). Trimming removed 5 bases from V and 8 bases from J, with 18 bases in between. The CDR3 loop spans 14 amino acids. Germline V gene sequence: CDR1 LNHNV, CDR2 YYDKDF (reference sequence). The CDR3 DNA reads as TGTGCCACCAGCCCCCAGGGGATTGTGGAGGGCTACACCTTC. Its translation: CATSPQGIVEGYTF.

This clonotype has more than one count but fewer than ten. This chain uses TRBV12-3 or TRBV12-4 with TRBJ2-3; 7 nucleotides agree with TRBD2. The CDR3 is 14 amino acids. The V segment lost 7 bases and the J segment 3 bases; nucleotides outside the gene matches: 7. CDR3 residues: CASTLTSQTDTQYF. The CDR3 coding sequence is TGTGCCAGCACCCTGACTAGCCAAACAGATACGCAGTATTTT.

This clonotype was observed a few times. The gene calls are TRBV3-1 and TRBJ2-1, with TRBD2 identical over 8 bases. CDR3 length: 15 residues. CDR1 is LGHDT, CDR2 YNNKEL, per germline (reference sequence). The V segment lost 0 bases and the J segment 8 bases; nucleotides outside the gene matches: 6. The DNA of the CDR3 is TGTGCCAGCAGCCAAGATCAGGGACTAGACGATGAGCAGTTCTTC. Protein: CASSQDQGLDDEQFF.